These T cell receptor beta chains were read from a single sample in a study of blood T cell repertoires in COVID-19. Assay used: immunoSEQ multiplex PCR; TCRdb lists only in-frame clones, some missing. The table shows 150,000 to 200,000 clones, with about 85% occurring only once. Sequenced material: peripheral blood. The receptors were sampled from a woman in her sixties with acute or convalescent COVID-19. The CDR3 runs from the conserved cysteine through the conserved F or W. Fields, in order: J gene, V gene, clone size, D gene, CDR3 protein, CDR3 DNA. The D gene is left open where the match is weak. Only some rows state a clone size, as once, few, many or a class for expanded clones.

>TRBJ2-3|TRBV18|NA|TRBD2
CASSPVLPRTSGTSTDTQYF
TGTGCCAGCTCACCAGTCCTACCGCGGACTAGCGGGACTAGCACAGATACGCAGTATTTT
>TRBJ2-5|TRBV10-3|NA|TRBD1
CAISATDRGQETQYF
TGTGCCATCAGTGCCACGGACAGGGGACAAGAGACCCAGTACTTC
>TRBJ2-1|TRBV6-6|NA|NA
CASSQLSREQFF
TGTGCCAGCAGCCAACTGTCCCGCGAGCAGTTCTTC
>TRBJ1-3|TRBV21-1|once|NA
CASSIRGQGFSSGNTIYF
TGTGCCAGCAGCATCCGGGGACAGGGGTTTAGCTCTGGAAACACCATATATTTT
>TRBJ1-2|TRBV27|NA|TRBD1
CASSRGQGGWGYTF
TGTGCCAGCAGCCGGGGACAGGGAGGCTGGGGCTACACCTTC
>TRBJ2-3|TRBV19|NA|NA
CASSIGRIVGDTQYF
TGTGCCAGTAGTATAGGGAGGATCGTGGGAGATACGCAGTATTTT
>TRBJ1-5|TRBV7-2|NA|NA
CASSQRVIQPQHF
TGTGCCAGCAGCCAGAGGGTTATTCAGCCCCAGCATTTT
>TRBJ2-2|TRBV4-1|NA|NA
CASSQGGAVAHTGELFF
TGCGCCAGCAGCCAAGGGGGAGCGGTAGCCCACACCGGGGAGCTGTTTTTT
>TRBJ1-1|TRBV6-5|NA|NA
CASSLRRRDTEAFF
TGTGCCAGCAGTTTACGGAGGAGGGACACTGAAGCTTTCTTT
>TRBJ1-3|TRBV27|NA|NA
CASRSSGNTIYF
TGTGCCAGCAGGTCATCTGGAAACACCATATATTTT
>TRBJ1-1|TRBV30|NA|NA
CAWMVLQGGTEAFF
TGTGCCTGGATGGTGCTACAGGGTGGCACTGAAGCTTTCTTT
>TRBJ1-5|TRBV7-9|NA|TRBD1
CASSLGVTGGERNQPQHF
TGTGCCAGCAGCTTAGGAGTGACAGGGGGAGAAAGGAATCAGCCCCAGCATTTT
>TRBJ2-2|TRBV9|NA|TRBD2
CASSVGLAGGTGELFF
TGTGCCAGCAGCGTAGGACTAGCGGGAGGCACCGGGGAGCTGTTTTTT
>TRBJ2-2|TRBV10-3|NA|NA
CAIRRTDLTGELFF
TGTGCCATCAGACGGACTGACCTCACCGGGGAGCTGTTTTTT
>TRBJ2-1|TRBV7-2|NA|NA
CASSLGLMSHEQFF
TGTGCCAGCAGCTTAGGACTGATGTCGCATGAGCAGTTCTTC
>TRBJ2-3|TRBV29-1|NA|NA
CSVGPLDTDTDTQYF
TGCAGCGTTGGTCCCCTTGACACGGACACAGATACGCAGTATTTT
>TRBJ2-3|TRBV5-8|NA|TRBD2
CASSLGLAGVTDTQYF
TGTGCCAGCAGCTTGGGGCTAGCGGGAGTAACAGATACGCAGTATTTT
>TRBJ1-1|TRBV6-5|NA|NA
CASSGQHTEAFF
TGTGCCAGCAGCGGACAGCACACTGAAGCTTTCTTT
>TRBJ2-3|TRBV6-2/TRBV6-3|once|NA
CASSYLRAVGTDTQYF
TGTGCCAGCAGTTATCTTCGAGCGGTGGGGACAGATACGCAGTATTTT
>TRBJ2-2|TRBV6-2/TRBV6-3|NA|NA
CASSPALGLAGTGELFF
TGTGCCAGCAGCCCAGCCCTGGGACTCGCGGGGACCGGGGAGCTGTTTTTT
>TRBJ1-2|TRBV25-1|NA|TRBD1
CASKRDRGAEYGYTF
TGTGCCAGCAAGAGGGACAGGGGTGCAGAGTATGGCTACACCTTC
>TRBJ1-2|TRBV18|NA|TRBD1
CASSPGQIYGYTF
TGTGCCAGCTCACCGGGACAGATCTATGGCTACACCTTC
>TRBJ2-5|TRBV6-5|NA|TRBD1
CASRGQQETQYF
TGTGCCAGCAGGGGACAGCAAGAGACCCAGTACTTC
>TRBJ1-2|TRBV30|NA|TRBD1
CAGPTGGHGYTF
TGTGCCGGCCCCACAGGGGGCCATGGCTACACCTTC
>TRBJ2-7|TRBV28|NA|NA
CASSLGGPYEQYF
TGTGCCAGCAGTTTGGGTGGGCCTTACGAGCAGTACTTC
>TRBJ2-6|TRBV5-1|NA|TRBD1
CASSLGGTGANVLTF
TGCGCCAGCAGCTTAGGGGGCACCGGGGCCAACGTCCTGACTTTC
>TRBJ2-1|TRBV7-9|NA|NA
CASSKIYEQFF
TGTGCCAGCAGCAAAATATATGAGCAGTTCTTC
>TRBJ2-2|TRBV30|NA|TRBD2
CAWSWVAGTGTGELFF
TGTGCCTGGAGTTGGGTAGCGGGAACGGGAACCGGGGAGCTGTTTTTT
>TRBJ1-6|TRBV10-3|NA|NA
CAISGGQINSPLHF
TGTGCCATCAGTGGAGGACAGATTAATTCACCCCTCCACTTT
>TRBJ1-1|TRBV6-1|few|TRBD1
CASSERGQGFMNTEAFF
TGTGCCAGCAGTGAGCGAGGACAGGGATTCATGAACACTGAAGCTTTCTTT
>TRBJ2-5|TRBV2|NA|NA
CASISGDGTYGATQYF
TGTGCCAGCATTTCAGGAGACGGGACTTATGGGGCGACCCAGTACTTC
>TRBJ2-1|TRBV6-5|NA|NA
CASSYGHEQFF
TGTGCCAGCAGTTACGGGCATGAGCAGTTCTTC
>TRBJ2-7|TRBV19|NA|TRBD1
CASSMPAGQGEQYF
TGTGCCAGTAGTATGCCGGCAGGACAGGGCGAGCAGTACTTC
>TRBJ2-5|TRBV7-8|NA|TRBD2
CASGKIRLAGEETQYF
TGTGCCAGCGGGAAAATCCGACTAGCGGGAGAAGAGACCCAGTACTTC
>TRBJ1-4|TRBV30|NA|NA
CAWKGQGNEKLFF
TGTGCCTGGAAGGGGCAGGGTAATGAAAAACTGTTTTTT
>TRBJ1-6|TRBV7-2|NA|TRBD1
CASSPQGLGTSPLHF
TGTGCCAGCAGCCCACAGGGGCTGGGGACTTCACCCCTCCACTTT
>TRBJ1-4|TRBV15|few|NA
CAFPVRSNEKLFF
TGTGCTTTCCCGGTACGGAGCAATGAAAAACTGTTTTTT
>TRBJ1-1|TRBV5-6|NA|NA
CASSPVRGAEAFF
TGTGCCAGCAGCCCCGTGAGAGGTGCTGAAGCTTTCTTT
>TRBJ2-1|TRBV28|NA|TRBD2
CASISTSGNYNEQFF
TGTGCCAGCATTTCGACTAGCGGTAATTACAATGAGCAGTTCTTC
>TRBJ1-2|TRBV2|NA|NA
CASTQDYGYTF
TGTGCCAGCACACAGGACTATGGCTACACCTTC
>TRBJ2-1|TRBV19|NA|TRBD2
CASGGGSSYNEQFF
TGTGCCAGTGGCGGCGGGAGCTCCTACAATGAGCAGTTCTTC
>TRBJ1-2|TRBV6-5|NA|NA
CATREDRNYGYTF
TGTGCCACACGAGAGGACAGAAACTATGGCTACACCTTC
>TRBJ2-5|TRBV5-1|once|NA
CASSLANQETQYF
TGCGCCAGCAGCTTGGCCAACCAAGAGACCCAGTACTTC
>TRBJ1-4|TRBV28|once|TRBD1
CASSRGDRGKEKLFF
TGTGCCAGCAGTCGAGGAGACAGGGGGAAGGAAAAACTGTTTTTT
>TRBJ1-4|TRBV2|NA|NA
CASGTEDPSEKLFF
TGTGCCAGCGGGACTGAGGATCCTTCTGAAAAACTGTTTTTT
>TRBJ2-3|TRBV29-1|NA|NA
CSVVSGDTQYF
TGCAGCGTTGTATCGGGGGATACGCAGTATTTT
>TRBJ1-2|TRBV28|NA|TRBD1
CASSSPTGGFNYGYTF
TGTGCCAGCAGTTCTCCGACAGGGGGCTTCAACTATGGCTACACCTTC
>TRBJ2-1|TRBV19|NA|NA
CASSVRYNEQFF
TGTGCCAGTAGTGTCAGGTACAATGAGCAGTTCTTC
>TRBJ1-1|TRBV5-6|NA|TRBD1
CASSLGQGVTEAFF
TGTGCCAGCAGCTTAGGGCAGGGGGTGACTGAAGCTTTCTTT
>TRBJ2-2|TRBV20-1|NA|TRBD1
CSASRDRASGELFF
TGCAGTGCTAGTAGGGACAGAGCCAGCGGGGAGCTGTTTTTT
>TRBJ1-6|TRBV4-1|NA|NA
CASSQKGQDNSPLHF
TGCGCCAGCAGCCAAAAAGGCCAGGATAATTCACCCCTCCACTTT
>TRBJ2-3|TRBV6-6|NA|TRBD1
CASSTLGQSTDTQYF
TGTGCCAGCAGTACCCTGGGACAGAGCACAGATACGCAGTATTTT
>TRBJ2-7|TRBV3-1/TRBV3-2|NA|NA
CASSLTLSSYEQYF
TGTGCCAGCAGCCTGACTTTAAGCTCCTACGAGCAGTACTTC
>TRBJ1-2|TRBV10-3|NA|NA
CAISDVTAAYGYTF
TGTGCCATCAGTGATGTGACAGCTGCCTATGGCTACACCTTC
>TRBJ2-3|TRBV6-5|few|NA
CASSYSFLVDTQYF
TGTGCCAGCAGTTACTCGTTCTTAGTAGATACGCAGTATTTT
>TRBJ1-2|TRBV2|NA|NA
CASSEGPHYTF
TGTGCCAGCAGTGAAGGGCCGCACTACACCTTC
>TRBJ1-2|TRBV30|NA|NA
CAWTGDFNYGYTF
TGTGCCTGGACCGGGGACTTCAACTATGGCTACACCTTC
>TRBJ2-2|TRBV2|once|TRBD2
CASGRTSGGELFF
TGTGCCAGCGGGAGGACTAGCGGGGGGGAGCTGTTTTTT